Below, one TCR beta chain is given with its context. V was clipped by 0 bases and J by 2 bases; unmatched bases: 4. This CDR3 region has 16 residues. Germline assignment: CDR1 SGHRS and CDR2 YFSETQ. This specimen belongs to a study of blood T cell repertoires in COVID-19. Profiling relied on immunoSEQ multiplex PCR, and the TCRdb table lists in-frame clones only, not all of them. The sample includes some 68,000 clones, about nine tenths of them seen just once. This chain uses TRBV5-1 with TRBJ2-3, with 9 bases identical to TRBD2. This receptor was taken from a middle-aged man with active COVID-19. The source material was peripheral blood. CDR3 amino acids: CASSLAAGGSTDTQYF. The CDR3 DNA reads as TGCGCCAGCAGCTTGGCGGCGGGAGGGTCCACAGATACGCAGTATTTT.